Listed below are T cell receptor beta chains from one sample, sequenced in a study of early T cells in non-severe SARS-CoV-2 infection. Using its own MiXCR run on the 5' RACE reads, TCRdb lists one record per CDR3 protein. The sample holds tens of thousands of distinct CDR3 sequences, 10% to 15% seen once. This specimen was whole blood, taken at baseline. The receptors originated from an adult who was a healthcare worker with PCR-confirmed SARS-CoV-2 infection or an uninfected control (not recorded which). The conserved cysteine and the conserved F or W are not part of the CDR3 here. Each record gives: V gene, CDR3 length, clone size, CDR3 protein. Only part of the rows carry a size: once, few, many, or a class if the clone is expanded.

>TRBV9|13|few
ASSPQGTSGDTQY
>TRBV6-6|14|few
ASQALGQGLHYGYT
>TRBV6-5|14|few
ASSSPNGRGSYEQY
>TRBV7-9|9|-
ASSSHDVLT
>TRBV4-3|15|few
ASSQDHLASGMDEQF
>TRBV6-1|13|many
ASREGLPPNYGYT
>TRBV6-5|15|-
ASSYSLSRGTVDGYT
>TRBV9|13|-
ASSPIGATNEKLF
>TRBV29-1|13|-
STGSGATHQETQY
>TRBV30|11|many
AWSAGVNQPQH
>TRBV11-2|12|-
ASSLNSGSSEQY
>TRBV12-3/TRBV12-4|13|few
ASSLSGSNTGELF
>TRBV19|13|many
ASTPTKGTAYGYT
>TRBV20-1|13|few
SARVLDSEGTEAF
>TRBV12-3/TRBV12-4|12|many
ASTLQGGGTEAF
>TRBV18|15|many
ASSPFAPGARNSPLH
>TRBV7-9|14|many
ASSLDAIGQSYEQY
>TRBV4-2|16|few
ASSQDRLAGGPAGELF
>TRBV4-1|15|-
ASSQSRPGVETDEQY
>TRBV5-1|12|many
ASSQGTTRDEQF
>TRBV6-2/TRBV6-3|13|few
ASSQLLARTDTQY
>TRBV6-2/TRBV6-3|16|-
ASSTLARDSGGPDTQY
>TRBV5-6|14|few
ASSLVTTLAKNIQY
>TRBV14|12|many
ASSQGLRGDEQY
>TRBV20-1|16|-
SARSQIPKGSGENEQF
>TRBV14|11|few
ASSQGLADTQY
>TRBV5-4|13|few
ASSLGLATQETQY
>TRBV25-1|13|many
ASSERISGVETQY
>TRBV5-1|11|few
ASSSEEYNEQF
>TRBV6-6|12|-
ATKGQPFLYEQY
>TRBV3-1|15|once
ASSQEGTSGAIDTQY
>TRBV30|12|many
AWSRRIVNQPQH
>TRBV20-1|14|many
SARELGGGRAYEQY
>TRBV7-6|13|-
ASSLDRGQGETQY
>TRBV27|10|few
ASSERFGTQY
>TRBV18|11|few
ASSPGRVYEQY
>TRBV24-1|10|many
ATSEAGAEAF
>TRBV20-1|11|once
SATYRGFYEQY
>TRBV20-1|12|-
SARDSLRAYEQY
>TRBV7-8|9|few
ASSVVNEQF
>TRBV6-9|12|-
ASSFDRTRDKLF
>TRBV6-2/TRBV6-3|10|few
ASTQGSYEQY
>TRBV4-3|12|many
ASSQDLGVDTIY
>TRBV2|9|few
ASSGANVLT
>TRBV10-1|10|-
ASSAQGIEQF
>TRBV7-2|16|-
ASSYYGSGRALNYEQY
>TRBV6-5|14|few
ASSTLRVGGTDTQY